Shown below are 31 T cell receptor beta chains from a single sample sequenced in a study of Ad26.COV2.S vaccination and SARS-CoV-2 variants. Repertoires were generated with immunoSEQ multiplex PCR, while TCRdb's copy carries only in-frame clones and drops some. The sample has nearly 400,000 clones, 75% to 90% seen once. Treatment reported: roughly 19 received Ad26.COV2.S at low or high dose, single or two shots; about 5 received placebo; per-sample allocation not given. The study sampled participants on day 63 after the first vaccine or placebo injection. Sample: peripheral blood, taken in a trial of Ad26.COV2.S vaccine versus placebo. The receptors originated from a person between 18 and 65 years old who received the Ad26.COV2.S COVID-19 vaccine or a placebo.

This chain connects TRBV29-1 to TRBJ2-3, with 7 nucleotides matching TRBD2. The CDR3 is 15 amino acids. Germline V gene data show CDR1 as SQVTM and CDR2 as ANQGSEA. J was trimmed by 3 bases and V by 1 base; bases with no gene match: 7. The CDR3 region has the DNA TGCAGCGTTGAAGTCCGGACTAGGGGTACAGATACGCAGTATTTT. It codes for CSVEVRTRGTDTQYF.

This rearrangement joins TRBV6-2 or TRBV6-3 to TRBJ1-2; TRBD1 might be the D (5 bases). From germline, CDR1 is MNHEY and CDR2 SVGEGT. V was pared by 6 bases and J by 6 bases, with 14 bases between. The CDR3 length is 13 residues. The CDR3 DNA reads as TGTGCCAGCAGCCTCCAATCCAGGGATGGCTACACCTTC. Translated: CASSLQSRDGYTF.

The rearrangement links TRBV7-6 to TRBJ2-3, with TRBD2 as a possible D gene (6 bases). Trimming shortened V by 0 bases and J by 0 bases, and 13 bases separated the two germline ends. The CDR3 covers 17 residues. Germline V CDR1 and CDR2: SGHVS, FNYEAQ. In DNA form, the CDR3 reads TGTGCCAGCAGCTTAGCGCTACTAGCTGTTAGCACAGATACGCAGTATTTT. This codes for CASSLALLAVSTDTQYF.

The chain carries TRBV19 and TRBJ2-7; D is possibly TRBD1 or TRBD2 (5 bases each). The CDR3 loop spans 13 amino acids. V shed 7 bases and J shed 0 bases, with 10 bases lying between them. Germline V gene data show CDR1 as LNHDA and CDR2 as SQIVND (reference sequence). CDR3: CASNEGSSYEQYF. The CDR3 nucleotides are TGTGCCAGTAACGAGGGGAGCTCCTACGAGCAGTACTTC.

This sequence joins TRBV18 and TRBJ1-5; TRBD1 agrees at 7 bases. Unmatched junction bases numbered 12, after V lost 2 bases and J lost 2 bases. The V gene's germline CDR1 is KGHSH and CDR2 LQKENI. The CDR3 covers 18 residues. CDR3 amino acids: CASSPEGAAGLGNQPQHF. CDR3 nucleotides: TGTGCCAGCTCACCAGAGGGGGCGGCCGGGCTCGGCAATCAGCCCCAGCATTTT.

This clone was seen only a few times. The DNA for the CDR3 is TGTGCCAGCAGCTTGACTAGCGGAGGCTACAATGAGCAGTTCTTC. The encoded protein is CASSLTSGGYNEQFF. This chain uses TRBV5-5 with TRBJ2-1, with 8 bases matching TRBD2. V shed 1 base, J shed 3 bases, and the junction held 3 bases outside the gene matches. Germline CDR1 and CDR2: SGHKS and YYEKEE (reference sequence). The CDR3 runs 15 residues.

The chain couples TRBV6-1 to TRBJ1-1; 9 bases fit TRBD1. CDR1 is MNHNS and CDR2 is SASEGT in the germline V gene. The CDR3 covers 16 residues. J gave up 3 bases and V 2 bases, and 7 bases lay outside the gene matches. The CDR3 DNA reads TGTGCCAGCAGTGAACAACAGGGGGCGAAGGACACTGAAGCTTTCTTT. Its translation is CASSEQQGAKDTEAFF.

The rearrangement uses TRBV6-1 and TRBJ1-2; D is perhaps TRBD1 (5 bases). CDR1 and CDR2 (germline): MNHNS, SASEGT. With 2 bases removed from V and 7 bases from J, the gap between germline ends came to 14 bases. The CDR3 has 14 amino acids. DNA of the CDR3: TGTGCCAGCAGTGAAATTGGGGAGGGACGTGGCTACACCTTC. Translating gives CASSEIGEGRGYTF.

This chain uses TRBV7-8 with TRBJ2-1; D is unclear. The CDR3 consists of 15 residues. Germline V gene sequence: CDR1 SGHVS, CDR2 FQNEAQ. V was cut by 4 bases and J by 5 bases, with 15 bases left in between. CDR3 amino acids: CASSYLVGVHNEQFF. The CDR3 DNA follows: TGTGCCAGCAGCTACTTGGTTGGGGTGCACAATGAGCAGTTCTTC.

The chain employs TRBV27 and TRBJ2-1; TRBD2 agrees at 7 bases. The CDR3 spans 14 residues. V gave up 4 bases and J gave up 6 bases; unmatched junction bases: 6. Germline loops: CDR1 MNHEY, CDR2 SMNVEV (reference sequence). The CDR3 reads CASSSRLAVNEQFF. The CDR3 DNA sequence: TGTGCCAGCAGTTCGAGACTAGCAGTCAATGAGCAGTTCTTC.

This rearrangement joins TRBV2 to TRBJ1-4; TRBD1 aligns across 8 bases. Per germline, CDR1 SNHLY and CDR2 FYNNEI. CDR3 size: 14 residues. J lost 0 bases, V lost 6 bases, and 0 bases had no gene match. This CDR3 is CASRGQATNEKLFF. DNA for the CDR3: TGTGCCAGCAGGGGACAGGCAACTAATGAAAAACTGTTTTTT.

This CDR3 is CASSLAFGGDITDTQYF. CDR3 coding DNA: TGTGCCAGCAGCTTGGCCTTCGGGGGTGACATCACAGATACGCAGTATTTT. The gene calls are TRBV5-4 and TRBJ2-3; D is possibly TRBD2 (6 bases). Per germline, CDR1 SGHNT and CDR2 YYREEE (reference sequence). Trimming cost V 0 bases and J 2 bases, with 16 bases left between them. This CDR3 is 17 amino acids long.

V gene TRBV10-3 combines with J gene TRBJ1-2; the D gene is possibly TRBD1 (5 bases). The CDR3 spans 13 residues. Germline V gene data show CDR1 as ENHRY and CDR2 as SYGVKD. Trimming pared 6 bases from V and 2 bases from J, leaving 10 bases between. CDR3 amino acids: CAISTTGNYGYTF. CDR3 nucleotides: TGTGCCATCAGCACCACAGGAAACTATGGCTACACCTTC.

The chain employs TRBV3-1 (or the pseudogene TRBV3-2) and TRBJ1-5; D is perhaps TRBD1 (5 bases). Per the germline V gene, CDR1 is LGHDT and CDR2 is YNNKEL (reference sequence). V was shortened by 4 bases and J by 6 bases, with 13 bases between the two germline ends. The CDR3 runs to 14 residues. This CDR3 is CASSLDGGSQPQHF. The CDR3 DNA reads TGTGCCAGCAGCCTCGACGGGGGAAGTCAGCCCCAGCATTTT.

The chain employs TRBV5-4 and TRBJ2-1, with 10 bases identical to TRBD2. The ends lost 6 bases at V and 3 bases at J; junction bases unmatched: 12. The CDR3 is 17 residues long. Germline CDR1 reads SGHNT; CDR2 reads YYREEE (reference sequence). The CDR3 DNA reads TGTGCCAGCACTCGAGGAGCGGGAGGGGGTGGCTACAATGAGCAGTTCTTC. This translates into CASTRGAGGGGYNEQFF.

This clone came up many times. The chain is built from TRBV12-5 and TRBJ1-1, with 12 nucleotides matching TRBD1. Unmatched junction bases numbered 3, after V lost 3 bases and J lost 4 bases. Germline CDR1 reads LGHNT; CDR2 reads FRNRAP. The CDR3 length is 15 residues. CDR3 sequence reads: CASGLGTGGGTEAFF. Here the CDR3 DNA reads TGTGCTAGTGGTTTAGGGACAGGGGGCGGCACTGAAGCTTTCTTT.

The V and J genes are TRBV5-3 and TRBJ1-5, with TRBD1 matching over 7 bases. TRBV5-3 is filed as an ORF, its function uncertain. This CDR3 has 18 residues. Trimming cost V 1 base and J 0 bases; bases outside gene matches: 10. Here the CDR3 DNA reads TGTGCCAGAAGCTTGTCGGGACAGATGAGTGATAGCAATCAGCCCCAGCATTTT. Amino acids: CARSLSGQMSDSNQPQHF.

This clone appeared a few times. The chain couples TRBV27 to TRBJ2-1; 10 bases align to TRBD1. Germline CDR1 and CDR2: MNHEY and SMNVEV (reference sequence). J lost 10 bases, V lost 5 bases, and 17 bases had no gene match. The CDR3 loop spans 17 amino acids. As DNA, the CDR3 is TGTGCCAGCAGTCGAGGGGGACAGGGGCTAATTCAATTGGAGCAGTTCTTC. Amino acid sequence: CASSRGGQGLIQLEQFF.

The chain employs TRBV10-3 and TRBJ1-6, with 10 bases fitting TRBD1. CDR3 size: 15 residues. V shed 8 bases and J 2 bases; nucleotides not matched to a gene: 3. CDR1 is ENHRY and CDR2 is SYGVKD in the germline V gene. The CDR3 coding sequence is TGTGCCATCGGCGGGACAGGGGCCTATAATTCACCCCTCCACTTT. It encodes CAIGGTGAYNSPLHF.

The chain couples TRBV19 to TRBJ2-7; maybe TRBD1 (5 bases). Trimming cost V 9 bases and J 2 bases, with 14 bases left between them. CDR3 length: 13 amino acids. Germline loops: CDR1 LNHDA, CDR2 SQIVND (reference sequence). The CDR3 here is CASSDTYAYEQYF. In DNA form, the CDR3 reads TGTGCCAGCTCGGACACCTACGCCTACGAGCAGTACTTC.

This clone occurred once. Written as DNA, the CDR3 is TGTGCCAGTAGTACCGGGACAGGGCCAGCCTACGAGCAGTACTTC. It yields the protein CASSTGTGPAYEQYF. The rearrangement uses TRBV19 and TRBJ2-7; 9 positions agree with TRBD1. V gave up 4 bases and J gave up 2 bases; unmatched junction bases: 6. CDR1 and CDR2 from the germline V gene are LNHDA and SQIVND (reference sequence). The CDR3 has 15 residues.

The V and J genes are TRBV28 and TRBJ2-7; TRBD1 or TRBD2 may be the D gene (5 bases each). The length of the CDR3 is 14 residues. V lost 7 bases, J lost 5 bases, and 18 bases lay in between. The germline CDR1 and CDR2 sequences are MDHEN and SYDVKM. The CDR3 region is CASIEGTAYNEQYF. The CDR3 DNA sequence: TGTGCCAGCATCGAGGGGACGGCCTACAACGAGCAGTACTTC.

This sequence joins TRBV5-1 and TRBJ1-5; TRBD1 matches 7 bases. The length of the CDR3 is 15 residues. Germline CDR1 and CDR2: SGHRS and YFSETQ. V trimming: 0 bases; J trimming: 5 bases; junction bases outside the gene matches: 5. The CDR3 reads CASSLAGTEYQPQHF. CDR3 DNA: TGCGCCAGCAGCTTGGCCGGGACAGAATATCAGCCCCAGCATTTT.

This chain connects TRBV6-1 to TRBJ2-4; D remains unclear. Per the germline V gene, CDR1 is MNHNS and CDR2 is SASEGT. Trimming removed 2 bases at V and 6 bases at J, with 8 bases between. This CDR3 is 13 amino acids long. Here the CDR3 DNA reads TGTGCCAGCAGTGAAAGCCAGCGAAACATTCAGTACTTC. Encoded protein: CASSESQRNIQYF.

This sequence joins TRBV6-2 or TRBV6-3 and TRBJ2-3; 12 bases line up with TRBD2. Germline lookup yields CDR1 MNHEY and CDR2 SVGEGT. This CDR3 has 17 residues. Trimming at V came to 2 bases and at J to 6 bases, leaving 9 bases not matched to a gene. The CDR3 DNA reads TGTGCCAGCAGTTACACGGCTAGCGGGAGGGCCAAGGATACGCAGTATTTT. This encodes CASSYTASGRAKDTQYF.

The chain combines TRBV28 with TRBJ2-2; D possibly corresponds to TRBD2 (7 bases). V lost 7 bases, J lost 4 bases, and 19 bases lay in between. The V gene's germline CDR1 is MDHEN and CDR2 SYDVKM. The CDR3 has 16 amino acids. The CDR3 spells CASNLEGGTGTGELFF. CDR3 coding DNA: TGTGCCAGCAACTTGGAGGGGGGGACCGGCACCGGGGAGCTGTTTTTT.

The chain couples TRBV7-2 to TRBJ2-7, with 16 positions matching TRBD2. Germline CDR1 reads SGHTA; CDR2 reads FQGNSA. With 1 base clipped from V and 9 bases from J, the junction kept 3 bases outside the gene matches. The CDR3 sequence is 15 residues long. The CDR3 coding sequence is TGTGCCAGCAGCTTAGAGGGACTAGCGGGAGGGGTGCAGTACTTC. This gives the protein CASSLEGLAGGVQYF.

The chain is built from TRBV15 and TRBJ1-1; TRBD1 matches at 7 bases. V gave up 5 bases and J gave up 5 bases; unmatched junction bases: 8. The length of the CDR3 is 14 residues. Germline assignment: CDR1 LNHNV and CDR2 YYDKDF (reference sequence). Here the CDR3 reads CATSLDRVGTEAFF. The CDR3 nucleotides read TGTGCCACCAGCCTAGACAGGGTCGGAACTGAAGCTTTCTTT.

V gene TRBV12-3 or TRBV12-4 combines with J gene TRBJ2-6; D call uncertain. Deletions cut 3 bases from V and 8 bases from J, with 8 bases between. The CDR3 has 13 residues. The DNA of the CDR3 is TGTGCCAGCAGTTTCATTTCGCCCAACGTCCTGACTTTC. Translated, it gives CASSFISPNVLTF.

This chain joins TRBV6-5 and TRBJ1-4, with D possibly matching TRBD1 (5 bases). The V end lost 11 bases, the J end lost 8 bases, and 15 bases lay between the germline ends. Germline-derived CDR1 and CDR2 are MNHEY and SVGAGI. This CDR3 contains 12 residues. The CDR3 region is CASRVFGEKLFF. DNA of the CDR3: TGTGCCTCCAGGGTGTTTGGCGAAAAACTGTTTTTT.

The V and J genes are TRBV21-1 and TRBJ1-1. TRBV21-1 is described as a pseudogene. This CDR3 contains 16 residues. The CDR3 region has the DNA TGTGCCAGCAGCAAGCGAAGGGGACCGAGGAACACTGAAGCTTTCTTT. Its protein is CASSKRRGPRNTEAFF.